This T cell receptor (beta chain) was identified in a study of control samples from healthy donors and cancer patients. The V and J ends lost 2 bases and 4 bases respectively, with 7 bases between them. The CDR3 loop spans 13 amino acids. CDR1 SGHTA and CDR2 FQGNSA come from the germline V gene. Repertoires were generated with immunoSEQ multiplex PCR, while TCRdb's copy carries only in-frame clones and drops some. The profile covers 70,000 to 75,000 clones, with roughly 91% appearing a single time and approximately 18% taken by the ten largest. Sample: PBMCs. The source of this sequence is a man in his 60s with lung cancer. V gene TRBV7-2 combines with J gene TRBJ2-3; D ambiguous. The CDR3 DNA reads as TGTGCCAGCAGCTTATCTTCCCCAGATACGCAGTATTTT. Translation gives CASSLSSPDTQYF.